This T cell receptor (beta chain) was profiled in a study of control samples from healthy donors and cancer patients. Repertoires were generated with immunoSEQ multiplex PCR, while TCRdb's copy carries only in-frame clones and drops some. The sample holds about 140,000 clones; about 91% are singletons and the top ten take approximately 1.8%. V lost 5 bases and J 6 bases, leaving 16 bases between the germline ends. The CDR3 is made up of 14 amino acids. Germline assignment: CDR1 SEHNR and CDR2 FQNEAQ (reference sequence). Sample: blood. This receptor was taken from a young man in good health. The V gene is TRBV7-9, the J gene TRBJ2-5; D unresolved. The CDR3 protein is CASSQPEAPKTQYF. The CDR3 coding sequence is TGTGCCAGCAGCCAACCGGAAGCTCCAAAGACCCAGTACTTC.